One and the same sample provided the 12 T cell receptor beta chains below, sequenced in a study of OX40 agonist ivuxolimab in advanced cancers. Profiling relied on immunoSEQ multiplex PCR, and the TCRdb table lists in-frame clones only, not all of them. The top ten clones hold 3% to 4% of a sample with approximately 100,000 clones, about 85% of them seen once. Source: CD4+ or CD8+ T cells sorted from blood, taken in a trial of the OX40 agonist ivuxolimab. These receptors originate from an adult with an advanced solid tumor such as melanoma, head and neck, liver or kidney cancer.

The CDR3 nucleotides read TGTGCCAGCAGCAATCGACAGGGATTAAACTACGAGCAGTACTTC. It codes for CASSNRQGLNYEQYF. The genes are TRBV11-3 and TRBJ2-7, with 7 bases that match TRBD1. Unmatched junction bases numbered 10, after V lost 5 bases and J lost 3 bases. Germline V gene lookup returns CDR1 SGHNT and CDR2 YENEEA. There are 15 residues in the CDR3. The whole variable domain, filled in from reference TRBV11-3 and TRBJ2-7, reads EAGVVQSPRYKIIEKKQPVAFWCNPISGHNTLYWYLQNLGQGPELLIRYENEEAVDDSQLPKDRFSAERLKGVDSTLKIQPAELGDSAVYLCASSNRQGLNYEQYFGPGTRLTVT.

This chain joins TRBV19 and TRBJ2-1; 10 nucleotides agree with TRBD2. Germline trimming cut 7 bases from V and 9 bases from J; bases unmatched to any gene: 6. This CDR3 region has 13 residues. Germline values: CDR1 LNHDA, CDR2 SQIVND (reference sequence). This chain's CDR3 is CASIEREGSEQFF. CDR3 in DNA: TGTGCCAGTATTGAGCGGGAGGGTTCTGAGCAGTTCTTC.

The V gene is TRBV5-1, the J gene TRBJ1-5; D may be TRBD1 (6 bases). CDR1 SGHRS and CDR2 YFSETQ come from the germline V gene. The CDR3 covers 18 residues. V lost 4 bases, J lost 0 bases, and 20 bases lay in between. CDR3 sequence: CASSPGEAAVYSNQPQHF. CDR3 nucleotides: TGCGCCAGCAGCCCAGGGGAGGCCGCCGTATATAGCAATCAGCCCCAGCATTTT.

The V gene is TRBV7-2, the J gene TRBJ2-1; the match to TRBD1 covers 7 bases. Germline CDR1 and CDR2: SGHTA and FQGNSA. This CDR3 has 15 amino acids. Trimming cost V 1 base and J 2 bases; bases outside gene matches: 2. Here the CDR3 DNA reads TGTGCCAGCAGCTTAGAGGGACAGACCTACAATGAGCAGTTCTTC. This sequence encodes CASSLEGQTYNEQFF.

The J gene is TRBJ2-5, the V gene TRBV28; weak D call: TRBD1 (5 bases). The DNA end is a closer match to TRBJ2-7, so the J assignment may be wrong. CDR1 is MDHEN and CDR2 is SYDVKM in the germline V gene. CDR3 length equals 15 residues. The CDR3: CASSVDSDGTYEQYF. In DNA, the CDR3 is TGTGCCAGCAGTGTAGACAGCGATGGTACCTACGAGCAGTACTTC.

The V call is TRBV7-2, the J call TRBJ1-4, with a possible D match to TRBD1 (5 bases). This CDR3 has 16 amino acids. Deletions cut 3 bases from V and 3 bases from J, with 14 bases between. Per germline, CDR1 SGHTA and CDR2 FQGNSA. As DNA, the CDR3 is TGTGCCAGCAGCTTGGTGTCGGGGCTCTCTAATGAAAAACTGTTTTTT. It yields the protein CASSLVSGLSNEKLFF.

This clone was found a few times. The gene calls are TRBV28 and TRBJ2-1, with TRBD2 matching over 10 bases. The germline V gene has CDR1 MDHEN and CDR2 SYDVKM. V dropped 2 bases and J dropped 8; count of bases not matched to a gene: 9. This CDR3 has 16 residues. CDR3 nucleotides: TGTGCCAGCAGTTTAATCGTTAGCGGGAGGATAGATGAGCAGTTCTTC. This codes for CASSLIVSGRIDEQFF.

This sequence joins TRBV11-2 and TRBJ2-5; D tentatively fits TRBD1 or TRBD2 (5 bases each). V was cut by 5 bases and J by 9 bases, with 22 bases left in between. The germline gives CDR1 SGHAT, CDR2 FQNNGV. The CDR3 spans 15 residues. CDR3: CASSRPGPVVSSQYF. The CDR3 nucleotides are TGTGCCAGCAGCCGTCCGGGGCCGGTGGTAAGCTCCCAGTACTTC.

The chain uses TRBV11-3 and TRBJ2-7; D not certain. The CDR3 contains 12 residues. V lost 5 bases to trimming and J lost 6 bases, with 11 bases between them. CDR1 is SGHNT, CDR2 YENEEA, per germline. CDR3 sequence: CASSPRRFEQYF. For the CDR3, the DNA is TGTGCCAGCAGCCCCCGGCGCTTCGAGCAGTACTTC.

This clone appeared a few times. This chain links TRBV19 with TRBJ1-2; TRBD1 matches 9 bases. Germline CDR1 is LNHDA and CDR2 is SQIVND (reference sequence). Trimming at V came to 4 bases and at J to 2 bases, leaving 2 bases not matched to a gene. The CDR3 runs 14 residues. The CDR3, as DNA: TGTGCCAGTAGTACTGACAGGGGGAACTATGGCTACACCTTC. This encodes CASSTDRGNYGYTF.

The rearrangement uses TRBV7-3 and TRBJ2-2, with D unclear. This CDR3 region has 13 residues. Germline V gives CDR1 SGHTA, CDR2 FQGTGA. V was pared by 3 bases and J by 3 bases, with 5 bases between. CDR3 nucleotide sequence: TGTGCCAGCAGCTTCGACCACACCGGGGAGCTGTTTTTT. The encoded protein is CASSFDHTGELFF. Looking up the rest from reference TRBV7-3 and TRBJ2-2 gives the full variable domain: GAGVSQTPSNKVTEKGKYVELRCDPISGHTALYWYRQSLGQGPEFLIYFQGTGAADDSGLPNDRFFAVRPEGSVSTLKIQRTERGDSAVYLCASSFDHTGELFFGEGSRLTVL.

The V call is TRBV27, the J call TRBJ2-1; D is perhaps TRBD1 (5 bases). The germline gives CDR1 MNHEY, CDR2 SMNVEV (reference sequence). V lost 11 bases, J lost 7 bases, and 15 bases lay in between. This CDR3 is 12 amino acids long. The CDR3 nucleotides are TGTGCCTCCTCAGGGAAGGAGAATGAGCAGTTCTTC. It is translated as CASSGKENEQFF.